The 23 T cell receptor beta chains presented below share a single source sample, sequenced in a study of cytomegalovirus exposure and HLA in healthy donors (dated by TCRdb to the late 2010s). The library came from the immunoSEQ multiplex PCR assay. As stored in TCRdb, this immuneACCESS dataset retains in-frame rearrangements with V and J assigned. A fraction of the clones does not appear; measured against another copy, unresolved V genes explain less than half of the discrepancy, and the remainder lacks a known reason. The sample includes 60,000 to 80,000 clones, with just under 85% observed a single time. Under 3.5% of the sample rests with the top ten. The sample consisted of PBMCs. These receptors all stem from a man aged 30 to 39 in good health and CMV-seronegative.

The rearrangement joins TRBV18 to TRBJ2-6, with 9 positions matching TRBD1. V shed 4 bases and J 9 bases; nucleotides not matched to a gene: 16. Germline-derived CDR1 and CDR2 are KGHSH and LQKENI. CDR3 length: 18 amino acids. The DNA of the CDR3 is TGTGCCAGCTCACGTCAGACAGGGGGGTCTGGGGGAGTCAACGTCCTGACTTTC. Translated, it gives CASSRQTGGSGGVNVLTF.

The rearrangement uses TRBV10-3 and TRBJ1-1, with 8 bases fitting TRBD1. Germline CDR1 and CDR2: ENHRY and SYGVKD. The CDR3 consists of 14 residues. V trimming: 7 bases; J trimming: 5 bases; junction bases outside the gene matches: 9. The CDR3, as DNA: TGTGCCATCACCACCGGACAGGGCTCGACTGAAGCTTTCTTT. It translates to CAITTGQGSTEAFF.

This chain connects TRBV5-1 to TRBJ1-1; D not certain. V was cut by 0 bases and J by 3 bases, with 12 bases left in between. The CDR3 runs to 15 residues. Germline V gives CDR1 SGHRS, CDR2 YFSETQ. For the CDR3, the DNA is TGCGCCAGCAGCTTGGCCTTAACCCAGGACACTGAAGCTTTCTTT. Translation: CASSLALTQDTEAFF.

The rearrangement links TRBV7-9 to TRBJ2-3; 8 bases line up with TRBD2. J gave up 2 bases and V 7 bases, and 11 bases lay outside the gene matches. Germline CDR1 SEHNR, CDR2 FQNEAQ (reference sequence). This CDR3 spans 16 amino acids. CDR3 DNA sequence: TGTGCCAGCACCCTAACGGGGGGGCATTACACAGATACGCAGTATTTT. Translation: CASTLTGGHYTDTQYF. The complete variable domain, with remaining parts taken from reference TRBV7-9 and TRBJ2-3, reads DTGVSQNPRHKITKRGQNVTFRCDPISEHNRLYWYRQTLGQGPEFLTYFQNEAQLEKSRLLSDRFSAERPKGSFSTLEIQRTEQGDSAMYLCASTLTGGHYTDTQYFGPGTRLTVL.

The genes are TRBV5-1 and TRBJ1-2; TRBD1 is a possible D gene (6 bases). This CDR3 has 14 residues. The V end lost 4 bases, the J end lost 4 bases, and 14 bases lay between the germline ends. Per the germline V gene, CDR1 is SGHRS and CDR2 is YFSETQ. The CDR3 region has the DNA TGCGCCAGCAGCAACAGGGACTACGGCTATGGCTACACCTTC. Translating it yields CASSNRDYGYGYTF.

The chain joins TRBV29-1 to TRBJ2-1; 8 bases are a match to TRBD2. The CDR3 is 15 residues long. Germline CDR1 and CDR2: SQVTM and ANQGSEA. V lost 6 bases, J lost 6 bases, and 13 bases stayed unmatched. The CDR3 DNA sequence: TGCAGCGTGGCCCCCGTGGTAGCGGGGTTCAATGAGCAGTTCTTC. Translation: CSVAPVVAGFNEQFF.

The chain uses TRBV27 and TRBJ2-1, with TRBD2 identical over 8 bases. After removal of 6 bases from V and 6 bases from J, the junction contained 10 bases not matched to a gene. The CDR3 has 15 residues. Germline lookup yields CDR1 MNHEY and CDR2 SMNVEV (reference sequence). CDR3 amino acids: CASRTAGEVGNEQFF. CDR3 in DNA: TGTGCCAGCAGGACAGCGGGAGAGGTGGGCAATGAGCAGTTCTTC.

About this clone itself: Compared with germline, one end of the junction differs, possibly owing to a read error. The rearrangement joins TRBV19 to TRBJ2-3; the match to TRBD2 covers 10 bases. Germline V CDR1 and CDR2: LNHDA, SQIVND (reference sequence). The CDR3 covers 13 residues. In nucleotides, the CDR3 is TGTGCCGGTAGCGGGGGGTTGGGAGATACGCAGTATTTT. Translation: CAGSGGLGDTQYF.

The rearrangement uses TRBV28 and TRBJ1-5; 9 bases map to TRBD1. J gave up 5 bases and V 5 bases, and 7 bases lay outside the gene matches. The CDR3 totals 15 residues. CDR1 is MDHEN and CDR2 is SYDVKM in the germline V gene. In nucleotides, the CDR3 is TGTGCCAGCAGTCCGTACAGGGGGCGCGATCAGCCCCAGCATTTT. It codes for CASSPYRGRDQPQHF.

This clone was seen once. V gene TRBV7-2 combines with J gene TRBJ1-4; D gene ambiguous. V gave up 5 bases and J gave up 0 bases, with 13 bases separating them. This CDR3 region has 16 residues. Germline CDR1 is SGHTA and CDR2 is FQGNSA. CDR3 in amino acids: CASSNRPDPTNEKLFF. The CDR3 coding sequence is TGTGCCAGCAGCAATCGCCCAGATCCAACTAATGAAAAACTGTTTTTT.

V usage is TRBV28 and J usage is TRBJ2-7, with D maybe TRBD1 (6 bases). Trimming took 5 bases from V and 4 from J, leaving 15 bases between them. From germline, CDR1 is MDHEN and CDR2 SYDVKM. This CDR3 comprises 14 residues. CDR3 in DNA: TGTGCCAGCAGTCCCCCGGACAGAGTTTACGAGCAGTACTTC. This translates into CASSPPDRVYEQYF.

The chain combines TRBV14 with TRBJ1-1; D is perhaps TRBD1 (5 bases). Germline values: CDR1 SGHDN, CDR2 FVKESK. Trimming removed 4 bases at V and 6 bases at J, with 15 bases between. The CDR3 spans 14 residues. CDR3 bases: TGTGCCAGCAGCCGATTTACAGGAGCCCCTGAAGCTTTCTTT. Protein: CASSRFTGAPEAFF.

The CDR3 loop reads CASSDLGGRSPLHF. CDR3 sequence (DNA): TGTGCCAGCAGTGACCTCGGAGGGCGGTCACCCCTCCACTTT. The chain has TRBV2 and TRBJ1-6, with unresolved D. Germline values: CDR1 SNHLY, CDR2 FYNNEI. V lost 3 bases and J 10 bases, leaving 13 bases between the germline ends. This CDR3 has 14 residues.

As regards this clone: At the DNA level, this CDR3 is encoded by other sequences in the same sample as well. This chain joins TRBV6-6 and TRBJ2-1; 11 bases align to TRBD2. The CDR3 loop spans 14 amino acids. CDR1 MNHNY and CDR2 SVGAGI come from the germline V gene (reference sequence). V lost 4 bases and J lost 5; bases outside the gene matches: 1. CDR3 in DNA: TGTGCCAGCAGTTCGACTAGCGGGGACAATGAGCAGTTCTTC. It yields the protein CASSSTSGDNEQFF.

V gene TRBV5-1 combines with J gene TRBJ2-5; TRBD1 aligns across 7 bases. V was pared by 4 bases and J by 1 base, with 13 bases of the junction left unmatched. Germline V gene data show CDR1 as SGHRS and CDR2 as YFSETQ. The CDR3 spans 17 residues. The CDR3 sequence: CASSHVRGRGSQETQYF. The CDR3 nucleotides are TGCGCCAGCAGCCACGTGCGAGGCAGGGGGTCCCAAGAGACCCAGTACTTC.

DNA of the CDR3: TGTGCCAGCAGCACATCCGGGACAGGGGCCTTCACAGATACGCAGTATTTT. Translated, it gives CASSTSGTGAFTDTQYF. The V call is TRBV11-3, the J call TRBJ2-3, with 10 positions matching TRBD1. The CDR3 spans 17 residues. Per the germline V gene, CDR1 is SGHNT and CDR2 is YENEEA. The V and J ends lost 5 bases and 2 bases, in that order; junction bases with no gene match: 10.

The genes are TRBV18 and TRBJ2-2; possibly TRBD2 for D (5 bases). There are 15 residues in the CDR3. Germline CDR1 is KGHSH and CDR2 is LQKENI. The germline V and J ends were trimmed by 0 bases and 5 bases, with 10 bases remaining between them. The CDR3 DNA follows: TGTGCCAGCTCACCACCGGGAGTGAGGACCGGGGAGCTGTTTTTT. Translating gives CASSPPGVRTGELFF.

The chain couples TRBV28 to TRBJ1-1; D unresolved. Germline CDR1 reads MDHEN; CDR2 reads SYDVKM. Trimming stripped 3 bases from V and 1 base from J, with 6 bases between. The CDR3 covers 13 residues. The CDR3: CASSLGENTEAFF. Written as DNA, the CDR3 is TGTGCCAGCAGTTTGGGCGAGAACACTGAAGCTTTCTTT.

This chain links TRBV5-1 with TRBJ2-7, with D perhaps matching TRBD2 (6 bases). CDR1 is SGHRS, CDR2 YFSETQ, per germline. The CDR3 loop spans 10 amino acids. V was shortened by 7 bases and J by 6 bases, with 8 bases between the two germline ends. CDR3: CASRGVEQYF. In DNA, the CDR3 is TGCGCCAGCCGCGGGGTCGAGCAGTACTTC. The full variable domain, rest sourced from reference TRBV5-1 and TRBJ2-7, is KAGVTQTPRYLIKTRGQQVTLSCSPISGHRSVSWYQQTPGQGLQFLFEYFSETQRNKGNFPGRFSGRQFSNSRSEMNVSTLELGDSALYLCASRGVEQYFGPGTRLTVT.

CDR3 sequence (DNA): TGCGCCAGCAGCAGCAGGGGGCGGGACACCGGGGAGCTGTTTTTT. This codes for CASSSRGRDTGELFF. V usage is TRBV5-1 and J usage is TRBJ2-2, with 8 bases lining up with TRBD1. Germline values: CDR1 SGHRS, CDR2 YFSETQ. Trimming at V came to 4 bases and at J to 3 bases, leaving 5 bases not matched to a gene. The CDR3 has 15 amino acids. Supplemented by reference TRBV5-1 and TRBJ2-2, the full variable domain reads KAGVTQTPRYLIKTRGQQVTLSCSPISGHRSVSWYQQTPGQGLQFLFEYFSETQRNKGNFPGRFSGRQFSNSRSEMNVSTLELGDSALYLCASSSRGRDTGELFFGEGSRLTVL.

The rearrangement joins TRBV30 to TRBJ2-1; TRBD1 agrees at 8 bases. The germline V gene has CDR1 GTSNPN and CDR2 SVGIG (reference sequence). There are 14 residues in the CDR3. Losses at the gene ends were 0 bases for V and 4 bases for J; bases not matched to a gene: 2. The CDR3 protein is CAWSVRTGYNEQFF. In DNA form, the CDR3 reads TGTGCCTGGAGTGTAAGGACAGGGTACAATGAGCAGTTCTTC.

The chain is built from TRBV2 and TRBJ2-7, with 9 bases that match TRBD1. This CDR3 contains 15 residues. Looked up from germline, CDR1 is SNHLY and CDR2 is FYNNEI. With V trimmed by 5 bases and J by 3 bases, 8 bases remained unmatched. DNA of the CDR3: TGTGCCAGCAGTATTGGGACAGGGTCTTTCTACGAGCAGTACGTC. Translating it yields CASSIGTGSFYEQYV.

This sequence joins TRBV7-6 and TRBJ2-2; 9 bases fit TRBD1. J gave up 2 bases and V 6 bases, and 10 bases lay outside the gene matches. Germline loops: CDR1 SGHVS, CDR2 FNYEAQ. The CDR3 loop spans 17 amino acids. The CDR3 DNA is TGTGCCAGCAGTAACGGGGGACAGGGTACCAACACCGGGGAGCTGTTTTTT. It encodes CASSNGGQGTNTGELFF.